The rows below give T cell receptor beta chains drawn from one sample of a study of low-dose radiotherapy and immunotherapy resistance in tumors. TCRdb recomputed calls from the reads with MiXCR, one row per CDR3 protein. The data contain tens of thousands of distinct CDR3 sequences, 18% of them singletons. The sequencing used PBMCs, collected before treatment. The source is a male donor with prostate cancer. The CDR3 runs from the conserved cysteine through the conserved F or W. The order of the fields is CDR3 length, D gene, J gene, clone size, V gene, CDR3 DNA, CDR3 protein. A D gene is named only where the DNA matches it firmly. Not every row has a clone size; where given, it reads once, few, many or a size class.

15 TRBD2 TRBJ2-3 many TRBV11-2 TGTGCCAGCAGCTTATTCGGGGGGGATACAGATACGCAGTATTTT CASSLFGGDTDTQYF
14 NA TRBJ2-2 many TRBV3-1 TGTGCCAGCAGCCAAGATCGGGACACCGGGGAGCTGTTTTTT CASSQDRDTGELFF
16 NA TRBJ1-1 many TRBV6-6 TGTGCCAGCAGTTACTCGATGGGCGGTGCGGGGACTGAAGCTTTCTTT CASSYSMGGAGTEAFF
14 TRBD1 TRBJ1-5 few TRBV19 TGTGCCAGTAGAGAAGGGGACAGGGATCAGCCCCAGCATTTT CASREGDRDQPQHF
16 NA TRBJ2-7 NA TRBV4-1 TGCGCCAGCAGCCAATTCGGTGCAGGAAGCTCCTACGAGCAGTACTTC CASSQFGAGSSYEQYF
12 NA TRBJ2-5 many TRBV6-2/TRBV6-3 TGTGCCAGCACCCCGTCGGGAGAGACCCAGTACTTC CASTPSGETQYF
17 TRBD2 TRBJ2-3 NA TRBV12-3/TRBV12-4 TGTGCCAGCAGTTTACGGACTAGCGGCCAAAGCACAGATACGCAGTATTTT CASSLRTSGQSTDTQYF
14 NA TRBJ2-5 once TRBV12-3/TRBV12-4 TGTGCCAGCAGCCAACAGGGTCCGCAAGAGACCCAGTACTTC CASSQQGPQETQYF
15 TRBD2 TRBJ2-2 many TRBV11-3 TGTGCCAGCAGCTATCCTAGCGGGGGCACCGGGGAGCTGTTTTTT CASSYPSGGTGELFF
12 NA TRBJ1-6 few TRBV30 TGTGCCTGGAGTCGACGGAATTCACCCCTCCACTTT CAWSRRNSPLHF
13 NA TRBJ1-2 many TRBV25-1 TGTGCCAGCAGTGAAACACCTAACTATGGCTACACCTTC CASSETPNYGYTF
15 NA TRBJ2-2 few TRBV5-4 TGTGCCAGCAGCTTGCCCGCGGGTGGGACCGGGGAGCTGTTTTTT CASSLPAGGTGELFF
19 TRBD2 TRBJ2-3 few TRBV6-6 TGTGCCAGCAGCGGCCTACTAGCGGGGGGACCTGGTTCCACAGATACGCAGTATTTT CASSGLLAGGPGSTDTQYF
13 NA TRBJ2-1 many TRBV20-1 TGCAGTGCTCCCCCATTGGGCCCTGGTGAGCAGTTCTTC CSAPPLGPGEQFF
16 NA TRBJ2-3 many TRBV14 TGTGCTAGCAGCCAAGAACTACAGCTTAGCACAGATACGCAGTATTTT CASSQELQLSTDTQYF
14 TRBD2 TRBJ2-1 many TRBV6-4 TGTGCCAGCAGAGGACTAGCGGGGCGCAATGAGCAGTTCTTC CASRGLAGRNEQFF
17 NA TRBJ2-6 many TRBV18 TGTGCCAGCTCACGGTCCGGAGATGGCACTGGGGCCAACGTCCTGACTTTC CASSRSGDGTGANVLTF
13 TRBD1 TRBJ1-2 many TRBV5-1 TGCGCCAGCAGCTCCGGGACAGGGGCCCGCTACACCTTC CASSSGTGARYTF
12 NA TRBJ1-6 NA TRBV6-2/TRBV6-3 TGTGCCAGCAGGGCCTCAGGGTCACCCCTCCACTTT CASRASGSPLHF
13 NA TRBJ1-1 NA TRBV12-3/TRBV12-4 TGTGCCAGCAGTTTAAAAGGGGACACTGAAGCTTTCTTT CASSLKGDTEAFF
13 TRBD2 TRBJ2-1 many TRBV6-2/TRBV6-3 TGTGCCATCGCGCCTAACGGGGGGAATGAGCAGTTCTTC CAIAPNGGNEQFF
16 TRBD1 TRBJ2-2 NA TRBV5-1 TGCGCCAGCAGCTTGGATGGACAGGGCGACGCCGGGGAGCTGTTTTTT CASSLDGQGDAGELFF
13 TRBD1 TRBJ2-7 once TRBV7-2 TGTGCCAGCAGCTCGACAGGGGGGAACGAGCAGTACTTC CASSSTGGNEQYF
13 NA TRBJ1-6 many TRBV13 TGTGCCAGCAGTGAAGAAAGGGGTTCACCCCTCCACTTT CASSEERGSPLHF
17 TRBD2 TRBJ2-4 many TRBV14 TGTGCCAGCAGCCAAGTCGGGGGAAATAGCGGGGGGACGATTCAGTACTTC CASSQVGGNSGGTIQYF
12 NA TRBJ2-2 once TRBV29-1 TGCAGCGTTAACAGGGACACCGGGGAGCTGTTTTTT CSVNRDTGELFF
15 TRBD1 TRBJ2-5 many TRBV12-3/TRBV12-4 TGTGCCAGCAGTCTGCGGACAGGGCACCCAGAGACCCAGTACTTC CASSLRTGHPETQYF
15 NA TRBJ2-1 medium-sized TRBV5-6 TGTGCCAGCAGCTTGCTCCCCTCCTCCTACAATGAGCAGTTCTTC CASSLLPSSYNEQFF
14 NA TRBJ2-5 NA TRBV5-1 TGCGCCAGCAGCCCGGACACCCTACCGGGTGACCAGTACTTC CASSPDTLPGDQYF
15 NA TRBJ2-2 many TRBV18 TGTGCCAGCTCACCAAGTTCTAGGTCTCCGGGGGAGCTGTTTTTT CASSPSSRSPGELFF
14 TRBD1 TRBJ2-7 many TRBV18 TGTGCCAGCTTAGGGGACAGGAGCTCCTACGAGCAGTACTTC CASLGDRSSYEQYF
16 NA TRBJ2-1 many TRBV27 TGTGCCAGCAGTTTTGTGGGGGGCAGCTCCTACAATGAGCAGTTCTTC CASSFVGGSSYNEQFF
18 NA TRBJ2-6 many TRBV27 TGTGCCAGCAGTTTAAAGGCCCCAGGGAGCTCTGGGGCCAACGTCCTGACTTTC CASSLKAPGSSGANVLTF